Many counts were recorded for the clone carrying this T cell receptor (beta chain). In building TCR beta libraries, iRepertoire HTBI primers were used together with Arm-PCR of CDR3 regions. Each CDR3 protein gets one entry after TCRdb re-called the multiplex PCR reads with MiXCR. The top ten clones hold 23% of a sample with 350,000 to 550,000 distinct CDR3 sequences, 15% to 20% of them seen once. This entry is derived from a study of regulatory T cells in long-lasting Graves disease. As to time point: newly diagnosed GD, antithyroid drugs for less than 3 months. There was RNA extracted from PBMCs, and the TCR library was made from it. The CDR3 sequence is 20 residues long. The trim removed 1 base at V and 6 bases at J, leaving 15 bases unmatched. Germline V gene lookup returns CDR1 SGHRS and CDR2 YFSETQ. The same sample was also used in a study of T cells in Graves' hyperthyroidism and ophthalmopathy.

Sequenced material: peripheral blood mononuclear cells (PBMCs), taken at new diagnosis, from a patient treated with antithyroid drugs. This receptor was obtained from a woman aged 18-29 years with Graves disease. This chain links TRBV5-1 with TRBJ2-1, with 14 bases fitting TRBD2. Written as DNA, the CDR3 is TGCGCCAGCAGCTTGTTCCGGTCGGGGACTAGCGGGAGACAGTCCAATGAGCAGTTCTTC. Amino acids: CASSLFRSGTSGRQSNEQFF.